This entry features one T cell receptor beta chain sequence. The antigen is unknown. The germline V gene has CDR1 SEHNR and CDR2 FQNEAQ (reference sequence). V lost 6 bases and J lost 0; bases outside the gene matches: 5. This CDR3 spans 15 amino acids. From blood, about 220-500 ng of genomic DNA served as TRB template. Multiplex PCR with BIOMED2 TRB-A/B primer pools amplified TRB rearrangements. TCRdb re-called the multiplex PCR reads with MiXCR, one entry per CDR3 protein. The sample records tens of thousands of distinct CDR3 sequences, 30% to 35% being singletons. This entry comes from a study of T and B cells in COVID-19 patients. Study outcomes and limitations: Patients with COVID-19 reportedly showed strongly skewed T cell receptor beta variable and joining gene usage.

Sample: blood. The V call is TRBV7-9, the J call TRBJ1-3; 7 nucleotides match TRBD1. This TCR derives from a human donor who had recovered from COVID-19. CDR3 in amino acids: CASSSRGNSGNTIYF. CDR3 in DNA: TGTGCCAGCAGTTCCAGGGGGAACTCTGGAAACACCATATATTTT.